The 18 T cell receptor beta chains in this list originate from one sample, sequenced in a study of early T cells in non-severe SARS-CoV-2 infection. In TCRdb, the 5' RACE reads were re-called with MiXCR into one record per CDR3 protein. Among around 55,000 distinct CDR3 sequences listed, about an eighth were seen once. Sequenced: whole blood. Source of these receptors: an adult who was a healthcare worker with PCR-confirmed SARS-CoV-2 infection or an uninfected control (not recorded which).

This clonotype has just a few counts. The rearrangement links TRBV27 to TRBJ1-4; 9 nucleotides line up with TRBD1. Germline CDR1 is MNHEY and CDR2 is SMNVEV (reference sequence). V was pared by 6 bases and J by 8 bases, with 7 bases of the junction left unmatched. The CDR3 sequence is 14 residues long. The CDR3 region is CASRDRGGKEKLFF. The CDR3 DNA sequence: TGTGCCAGCAGGGACAGGGGAGGAAAGGAAAAACTGTTTTTT.

This clonotype was found many times. The chain carries TRBV29-1 and TRBJ2-2; D may match TRBD1 or TRBD2 (5 bases each). CDR3 size: 15 residues. Germline CDR1 is SQVTM and CDR2 is ANQGSEA. Trimming cost V 4 bases and J 5 bases, with 17 bases left between them. CDR3 sequence reads: CSVVKGPWATGELFF. For the CDR3, the DNA is TGCAGCGTTGTTAAGGGACCATGGGCAACCGGGGAGCTGTTTTTT.

This clonotype was detected only a few times. This chain uses TRBV23-1 with TRBJ2-6; 8 bases fit TRBD1. TRBV23-1 is classed as an ORF, of uncertain function. The CDR3 extends over 18 amino acids. V dropped 1 base and J dropped 4; count of bases not matched to a gene: 9. The CDR3 nucleotides are TGCGCCAGCAGTCAATTGGGCAGGGGGCACTCAGGGGCCAACGTCCTGACTTTC. Protein product: CASSQLGRGHSGANVLTF.

The chain uses TRBV5-1 and TRBJ2-7, with TRBD2 matching 11 bases. Germline V gene data show CDR1 as SGHRS and CDR2 as YFSETQ. J lost 6 bases, V lost 4 bases, and 15 bases had no gene match. This CDR3 is 17 amino acids long. CDR3 residues: CASSLQVAGGPLLEQYF. The CDR3, as DNA: TGCGCCAGCAGCCTCCAAGTAGCGGGAGGGCCGCTTCTCGAGCAGTACTTC.

The sample holds many counts of this clonotype. This rearrangement joins TRBV20-1 to TRBJ1-1, with 8 nucleotides matching TRBD1. V dropped 1 base and J dropped 11; count of bases not matched to a gene: 12. The CDR3 totals 14 residues. Germline CDR1 is DFQATT and CDR2 is SNEGSKA (reference sequence). The CDR3 reads CSARGPGQGLVAFF. The CDR3 nucleotides read TGCAGTGCTAGAGGACCCGGACAGGGATTGGTGGCTTTCTTT.

The rearrangement uses TRBV5-1 and TRBJ2-7, with TRBD1 identical over 7 bases. The CDR3 length is 15 residues. CDR1 is SGHRS and CDR2 is YFSETQ in the germline V gene. The V and J ends lost 3 bases and 0 bases, in that order; junction bases with no gene match: 6. CDR3 amino acids: CASSSLTGTSYEQYF. CDR3 coding DNA: TGCGCCAGCAGCTCGCTGACAGGGACCTCCTACGAGCAGTACTTC.

This clonotype was seen at least ten times. The chain carries TRBV6-6 and TRBJ2-7; 9 bases match TRBD1. The CDR3 is made up of 14 amino acids. V trimming: 5 bases; J trimming: 7 bases; junction bases outside the gene matches: 9. Per the germline V gene, CDR1 is MNHNY and CDR2 is SVGAGI (reference sequence). This chain's CDR3 is CASSRQGDRGEQYF. In nucleotides, the CDR3 is TGTGCCAGCAGTCGACAGGGCGACAGGGGGGAGCAGTACTTC.

In its sample, this clonotype was seen many times. The J gene is TRBJ2-5, the V gene TRBV7-3; D may be TRBD1 or TRBD2 (6 bases each). With 5 bases removed from V and 9 bases from J, the gap between germline ends came to 25 bases. The length of the CDR3 is 16 residues. CDR1 is SGHTA and CDR2 is FQGTGA in the germline V gene. The DNA for the CDR3 is TGTGCCAGCAGCCCCTCCGGTCGGGGGCCCAGGGAGGCCCAGTACTTC. It is translated as CASSPSGRGPREAQYF.

The V call is TRBV29-1, the J call TRBJ2-2; D is unresolved. Germline V gene sequence: CDR1 SQVTM, CDR2 ANQGSEA. The CDR3 covers 12 residues. Trimming took 6 bases from V and 7 from J, leaving 12 bases between them. As DNA, the CDR3 is TGCAGCGTCCCGGCCCTATACGGGGAGCTGTTTTTT. This translates into CSVPALYGELFF.

This clonotype was seen more than once but under ten times. The chain couples TRBV28 to TRBJ1-6; D call uncertain. The length of the CDR3 is 12 residues. Germline loops: CDR1 MDHEN, CDR2 SYDVKM. The V and J ends lost 4 bases and 8 bases respectively, with 6 bases between them. The CDR3 DNA reads TGTGCCAGCAGTTCGTCTCATTCACCCCTCCACTTT. It is translated as CASSSSHSPLHF.

The CDR3 is CATQSGKETQYF. The CDR3 DNA reads as TGTGCCACTCAGAGTGGTAAGGAGACCCAGTACTTC. The V gene is TRBV7-9, the J gene TRBJ2-5; no clear D gene. The V end was cut by 10 bases, the J end by 5 bases, with 14 bases between. CDR1 is SEHNR and CDR2 is FQNEAQ in the germline V gene (reference sequence). The CDR3 loop spans 12 amino acids.

This clonotype was observed a few times. The V gene is TRBV4-2, the J gene TRBJ2-6; possible D gene TRBD1, 6 bases. V lost 0 bases and J 1 base, leaving 10 bases between the germline ends. CDR3 length: 17 residues. Germline CDR1 is LGHNA and CDR2 is YNFKEQ. CDR3 region: CASSQEGGHSGANVLTF. In DNA, the CDR3 is TGTGCCAGCAGCCAAGAAGGGGGACATTCTGGGGCCAACGTCCTGACTTTC.

This chain joins TRBV27 and TRBJ2-3; D might be TRBD2 (6 bases). The germline V and J ends were trimmed by 4 bases and 2 bases, with 19 bases remaining between them. The CDR3 extends over 17 amino acids. Germline values: CDR1 MNHEY, CDR2 SMNVEV (reference sequence). The DNA of the CDR3 is TGTGCCAGCAGTTCGATGGGGGGAGGTCCTTACACAGATACGCAGTATTTT. This codes for CASSSMGGGPYTDTQYF.

This clonotype was seen ten or more times. This sequence joins TRBV18 and TRBJ2-1; no reliable D call. CDR1 is KGHSH and CDR2 is LQKENI in the germline V gene. V lost 3 bases and J lost 0, with 9 bases in between. The CDR3 sequence is 15 residues long. DNA of the CDR3: TGTGCCAGCTCACCTCGGATAAGCTCCTACAATGAGCAGTTCTTC. This encodes CASSPRISSYNEQFF.

This clonotype was picked up many times. V is TRBV6-5 and J is TRBJ1-6; weak D call: TRBD1 (6 bases). The V and J ends lost 6 bases and 10 bases respectively, with 13 bases between them. Germline V gene data show CDR1 as MNHEY and CDR2 as SVGAGI. This CDR3 region has 13 residues. In DNA form, the CDR3 reads TGTGCCAGCAGATCAGAGGGGGGGTCACCCCTCCACTTT. Protein product: CASRSEGGSPLHF.

The sample holds a few counts of this clonotype. V gene TRBV20-1 combines with J gene TRBJ2-7; 8 nucleotides agree with TRBD2. The CDR3 covers 15 residues. The germline CDR1 and CDR2 sequences are DFQATT and SNEGSKA (reference sequence). Unmatched junction bases numbered 8, after V lost 1 base and J lost 3 bases. The CDR3 DNA is TGCAGTGCTAGAGCAGGGCTAGCGGGTCTCTACGAGCAGTACTTC. As protein: CSARAGLAGLYEQYF.

V usage is TRBV30 and J usage is TRBJ1-1, with TRBD1 identical over 9 bases. Germline loops: CDR1 GTSNPN, CDR2 SVGIG (reference sequence). The CDR3 totals 13 residues. Trimming removed 8 bases from V and 3 bases from J; junction bases left unmatched: 7. CDR3 in DNA: TGTGCCAGGGAAGGGACAGGGCACACTGAAGCTTTCTTT. Protein product: CAREGTGHTEAFF.

The table lists this clonotype with a few counts. J is TRBJ1-6 and V is TRBV7-9; TRBD1 aligns across 7 bases. Losses at the gene ends were 4 bases for V and 9 bases for J; bases not matched to a gene: 6. CDR1 is SEHNR and CDR2 is FQNEAQ in the germline V gene (reference sequence). CDR3 length: 14 amino acids. The CDR3 is CASSSWDRSSPLHF. The CDR3 DNA reads TGTGCCAGCAGCTCTTGGGACAGAAGTTCACCCCTCCACTTT.